This entry features one T cell receptor (beta chain) sequence. Germline values: CDR1 SNHLY, CDR2 FYNNEI. V shed 4 bases and J shed 1 base, with 5 bases lying between them. The CDR3 covers 12 residues. The sample is drawn from a study of blood T cell repertoires in COVID-19. On the study more broadly: Samples came from the United States, Italy and Spain, spanning acute and convalescent COVID-19. PBMCs, B-cell-depleted T cells, or T cells were the source of the cDNA or gDNA that made up the material.

Per the authors' pipeline: Researchers report that nucleated cell counts were estimated from reference gene primer amplification. TCRdb keeps only in-frame clones here, not all; method: immunoSEQ multiplex PCR. V and J calls and clone size are those listed in that table; D and trimming were worked out from the DNA. The sample records around 93,000 clones, about four fifths being singletons. Sequenced material: peripheral blood. J is TRBJ2-7 and V is TRBV2; D ambiguous. The TCR comes from a woman at least 80 years old with acute or convalescent COVID-19. CDR3: CASSAQSYEQYF. The CDR3 bases are TGTGCCAGCAGTGCCCAATCCTACGAGCAGTACTTC.